The source of this T cell receptor beta chain is a study of T cell repertoires in cytomegalovirus infection. At the level of the study: Through public TCR beta signatures, both CMV infection and matching HLA type were indicated. The study's findings and limits: The response measured ex vivo was dominated by TCR beta clonotypes (HLA-C-restricted and CMV-specific). Cumulated frequencies of public TCR beta families served to identify carriers of CMV plus the relevant HLA.

In its sample, this clonotype was seen many times. Its antigen remains unknown. TCRdb re-derived calls from the reads in MiXCR, one entry per CDR3 protein. The table records about 460,000 distinct CDR3 sequences, roughly 12% of them present only once. Between the trimmed V and J ends, which lost 2 bases and 0 bases, there was a span of 13 bases. The CDR3 is 16 residues long. Germline V gene lookup returns CDR1 SGHTA and CDR2 FQGTGA. The source is a human donor in good health (CMV status not recorded). Some clones in this sample may be carry-over from other donors' samples. J is TRBJ2-5 and V is TRBV7-3; D is possibly TRBD2 (5 bases). The sequencing sample was made of PBMCs. CDR3 bases: TGTGCCAGCAGCTTAGGGCCAGCGGAGTACCAAGAGACCCAGTACTTC. Amino acid sequence: CASSLGPAEYQETQYF. Supplemented by reference TRBV7-3 and TRBJ2-5, the full variable domain reads GAGVSQTPSNKVTEKGKYVELRCDPISGHTALYWYRQSLGQGPEFLIYFQGTGAADDSGLPNDRFFAVRPEGSVSTLKIQRTERGDSAVYLCASSLGPAEYQETQYFGPGTRLLVL.